This TCR beta chain comes out of a study of siplizumab effects on memory and regulatory T cells (dated by TCRdb to about 2019). A note on the overall study: The study looked at the effect of siplizumab, an anti-CD2 antibody, on alloreactive T-cell subsets in allogeneic mixed lymphocyte reactions made from human PBMCs.

Comment on this clone: What antigen it recognizes has not been identified. The sample holds no much larger clone one base away, and base qualities are not on file.

What the authors observed across the whole study: The cumulative frequency of alloreactive sequences that could be traced back to unstimulated CD4+ memory T cells was significantly reduced by siplizumab. Because sequences below about 10^-5 frequency were poorly captured, only a minor fraction of alloreactive clones could be mapped to unstimulated subsets. Compared with memory T cells, unstimulated naive T cells appeared more diverse, and naive cells seemed to make a substantial contribution to the alloresponse. The suppressive function of proliferating Tregs from siplizumab cultures was not functionally confirmed. Of the alloreactive CD4+ clones that could be mapped, the Treg-derived share averaged around 70% with siplizumab compared with about 25% in control reactions. Roughly 75-95% of proliferating CD4+ or CD8+ clones could not be assigned a naive or memory phenotype.

Sorted unstimulated T cells and proliferating T cells recovered from mixed lymphocyte reactions underwent TCRbeta CDR3 sequencing. Fresh whole blood from some eleven HLA-typed healthy donors was used to isolate PBMCs. Libraries were built with the immunoSEQ multiplex PCR assay. Each sample had around 100,000 TCR templates assayed by the deep sequencing platform. Genomic DNA extracted from sorted T cells was used for TCRbeta CDR3 sequencing. The authors' analysis ran thus. The R programming language was used for clonal analysis of TCRbeta CDR3 data. Alloreactive CD4+ and CD8+ clones were identified by comparing unstimulated samples to CFSE-low samples taken after the reaction. Alloreactive CD4+ clones were assigned to regulatory or non-regulatory origin by matching sequences to sorted unstimulated Treg and non-Treg repertoires. TCRdb's version of the immuneACCESS table is confined to in-frame rearrangements and falls short of the full clone set. An unresolved V gene accounts for under half of the shortfall where checked; the remainder is of unknown origin. V and J calls and clone size are as listed in that table; D and trimming were resolved from the DNA. The sample table contains some 100,000 clones; only one count was recorded for more than 85% of them. Over 0.12% of the sample rests with the top ten.

Spanning cysteine to phenylalanine, the CDR3 consists of 15 amino acids. Just CDR3 DNA is preserved here, 45 bases in frame from base 1. V drops 5 bases and J drops 4 bases, leaving 15 bases in between. Based on the germline V gene, the CDR1 and CDR2 sequences are SGHTA and FQGNSA. This sequence was found in a human donor in good health. Sequenced sample: CD4+ T cells sorted from blood. Here the chain combines TRBV7-2 and TRBJ1-5, and possibly TRBD1, on 5 matching bases. The sequenced DNA is TGTGCCAGCAGCACCCAGGGAACAGTTAATCAGCCCCAGCATTTT. Protein translation: CASSTQGTVNQPQHF.